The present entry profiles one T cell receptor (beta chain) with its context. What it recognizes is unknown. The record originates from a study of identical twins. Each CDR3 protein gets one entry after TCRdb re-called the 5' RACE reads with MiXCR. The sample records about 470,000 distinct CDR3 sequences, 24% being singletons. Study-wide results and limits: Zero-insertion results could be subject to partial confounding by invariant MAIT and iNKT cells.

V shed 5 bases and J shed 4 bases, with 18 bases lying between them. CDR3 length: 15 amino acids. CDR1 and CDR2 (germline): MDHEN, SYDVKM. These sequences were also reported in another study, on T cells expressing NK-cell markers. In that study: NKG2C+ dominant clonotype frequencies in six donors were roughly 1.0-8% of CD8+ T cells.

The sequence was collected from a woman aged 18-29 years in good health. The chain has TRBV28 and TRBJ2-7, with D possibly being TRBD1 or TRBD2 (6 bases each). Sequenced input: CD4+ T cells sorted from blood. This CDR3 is CASSPWDTAGYEQYF. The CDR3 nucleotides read TGTGCCAGCAGTCCCTGGGACACGGCGGGGTACGAGCAGTACTTC. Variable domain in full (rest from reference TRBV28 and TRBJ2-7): DVKVTQSSRYLVKRTGEKVFLECVQDMDHENMFWYRQDPGLGLRLIYFSYDVKMKEKGDIPEGYSVSREKKERFSLILESASTNQTSMYLCASSPWDTAGYEQYFGPGTRLTVT.